Given below is one T cell receptor beta chain in context. The target antigen is unknown. This entry belongs to a study of cytomegalovirus exposure and HLA in healthy donors. Overall study findings and caveats: The tendency of first-cohort TCR clusters to co-occur in the roughly 130 validation repertoires emerged from a later analysis. Associated with cytomegalovirus, according to the listing, were some 150 TCR beta chains.

Profiling relied on immunoSEQ multiplex PCR, and the TCRdb table lists in-frame clones only, not all of them. The data hold 100,000 to 130,000 clones, with approximately 86% observed a single time. The CDR3 sequence is 14 residues long. Looked up from germline, CDR1 is MNHEY and CDR2 is SVGAGI. V was cut by 6 bases and J by 5 bases, with 14 bases left in between. The sample was PBMCs. V and J are TRBV6-5 and TRBJ2-1, with TRBD1 as a possible D gene (6 bases). The source is a woman between 18 and 30 years old in good health and CMV-seronegative. The CDR3 loop is CASRIGTYHNEQFF. CDR3 DNA sequence: TGTGCCAGCAGGATCGGGACATACCACAATGAGCAGTTCTTC.